The following is a T cell receptor (beta chain) sequence with its context. The sample originates from a study of cytomegalovirus exposure and HLA in healthy donors. The method was immunoSEQ multiplex PCR; TCRdb's version includes in-frame clones alone and lacks a portion of them. The table shows about 88,000 clones, with roughly 80% occurring only once. The sample comprised PBMCs. The origin of this receptor is a woman aged 18-35 years in good health and CMV-seropositive.

The CDR3: CASSYRVATEAFF. The CDR3 DNA follows: TGTGCCAGCAGTTACCGAGTCGCCACTGAAGCTTTCTTT. V gene TRBV6-6 combines with J gene TRBJ1-1; D is unresolved. CDR1 is MNHNY and CDR2 is SVGAGI in the germline V gene (reference sequence). CDR3 size: 13 residues. The V end was cut by 2 bases, the J end by 4 bases, with 8 bases between.